Below are 29 T cell receptor beta chains sequenced from a single sample in a study of vaccination and CD4 T cells after COVID-19. Antigen specificity for these receptors is unknown. The Oncomine TCR Beta short-read assay was what sequenced the DNA obtained from cultured CD4+ T cells. TCRdb re-called the PCR reads with MiXCR, one entry per CDR3 protein. Among approximately 20,000 distinct CDR3 sequences listed, around 40% were seen once. The treatment is: approximately 10-day PBMC culture with coronavirus spike peptide pools or control peptides (ViraFEST assay). The sequenced sample was CD4+ T cells from blood, cultured in vitro, obtained before SARS-CoV-2 vaccination. The receptor source for this set is a human donor who received a COVID-19 vaccine.

This sequence joins TRBV20-1 and TRBJ2-3, with 9 bases aligning to TRBD1. CDR1 and CDR2 from the germline V gene are DFQATT and SNEGSKA (reference sequence). V was pared by 7 bases and J by 4 bases, with 9 bases of the junction left unmatched. The CDR3 totals 14 residues. The CDR3 DNA sequence: TGCAGTGTCGGTCAGGGGACAGGGTCAGATACGCAGTATTTT. Translated: CSVGQGTGSDTQYF.

V is TRBV5-1 and J is TRBJ2-3; D is undetermined. This CDR3 has 14 amino acids. V was cut by 0 bases and J by 0 bases, with 5 bases left in between. Germline V gives CDR1 SGHRS, CDR2 YFSETQ. The CDR3 here is CASSLAASTDTQYF. CDR3 nucleotide sequence: TGCGCCAGCAGCTTGGCGGCTAGCACAGATACGCAGTATTTT.

The rearrangement joins TRBV7-2 to TRBJ1-3; D not resolved. This CDR3 has 13 residues. Per germline, CDR1 SGHTA and CDR2 FQGNSA. Trimming shortened V by 1 base and J by 4 bases, and 5 bases separated the two germline ends. The CDR3 coding sequence is TGTGCCAGCAGCTTAGGCTCAGGAAACACCATATATTTT. It translates to CASSLGSGNTIYF.

This clonotype has just a few counts. V is TRBV27 and J is TRBJ1-1, with 8 nucleotides matching TRBD1. CDR1 and CDR2 from the germline V gene are MNHEY and SMNVEV (reference sequence). Germline trimming cut 5 bases from V and 0 bases from J; bases unmatched to any gene: 5. The CDR3 runs to 15 residues. CDR3: CASSPGQGMNTEAFF. CDR3 DNA: TGTGCCAGCAGTCCTGGACAGGGAATGAACACTGAAGCTTTCTTT.

The gene calls are TRBV6-1 and TRBJ1-1; D is perhaps TRBD1 (6 bases). This CDR3 spans 13 amino acids. V was pared by 4 bases and J by 0 bases, with 6 bases between. Germline V gene data show CDR1 as MNHNS and CDR2 as SASEGT. The CDR3 DNA reads TGTGCCAGCAGTGGACAGGTGAACACTGAAGCTTTCTTT. It codes for CASSGQVNTEAFF.

DNA for the CDR3: TGTGCCAGCAGCAATGGGGTCCAAGAGACCCAGTACTTC. Its protein is CASSNGVQETQYF. V and J are TRBV2 and TRBJ2-5, with no clear D. This CDR3 is 13 amino acids long. The ends were cut back, 6 bases at V and 1 base at J, with 9 bases in the middle. Germline V gene sequence: CDR1 SNHLY, CDR2 FYNNEI.

This rearrangement joins TRBV19 to TRBJ1-1; possible D gene TRBD1, 6 bases. The length of the CDR3 is 15 residues. From germline, CDR1 is LNHDA and CDR2 SQIVND (reference sequence). Trimming left V 3 bases short and J 3 bases short, with 14 bases between. The CDR3 region is CASSIGVTGYTEAFF. The CDR3 coding sequence is TGTGCCAGTAGTATCGGGGTCACAGGGTACACTGAAGCTTTCTTT.

The chain couples TRBV7-2 to TRBJ2-2; D is undetermined. This CDR3 is 12 amino acids long. Trimming took off 6 bases at V and 8 bases at J, with 10 bases between the two ends. The germline gives CDR1 SGHTA, CDR2 FQGNSA. The CDR3 bases are TGTGCCAGCAGGTCCCCTAATGGGGAGCTGTTTTTT. This sequence encodes CASRSPNGELFF.

V and J are TRBV6-1 and TRBJ2-7; the D is unclear. This CDR3 spans 13 amino acids. The V gene's germline CDR1 is MNHNS and CDR2 SASEGT. With 6 bases removed from V and 0 bases from J, the gap between germline ends came to 9 bases. The CDR3 reads CASSGRISYEQYF. As DNA, the CDR3 is TGTGCCAGCAGCGGACGTATCTCCTACGAGCAGTACTTC.

This clonotype was seen a handful of times. This rearrangement joins TRBV19 to TRBJ2-3; D is undetermined. Germline CDR1 reads LNHDA; CDR2 reads SQIVND (reference sequence). The CDR3 runs 15 residues. V lost 7 bases and J 2 bases, leaving 16 bases between the germline ends. The CDR3 DNA is TGTGCCAGTAAAATCGGACGCGAGAACACAGATACGCAGTATTTT. Protein sequence: CASKIGRENTDTQYF.

The table lists this clonotype with a few counts. The CDR3 reads CASRGQGTEAFF. The CDR3 coding sequence is TGTGCCAGCAGGGGGCAGGGCACTGAAGCTTTCTTT. This sequence joins TRBV2 and TRBJ1-1; a possible D gene is TRBD1 (5 bases). Germline V gene data show CDR1 as SNHLY and CDR2 as FYNNEI. The ends were cut back, 6 bases at V and 4 bases at J, with 9 bases in the middle. There are 12 residues in the CDR3. Filled out from reference TRBV2 and TRBJ1-1, the complete variable domain reads EPEVTQTPSHQVTQMGQEVILRCVPISNHLYFYWYRQILGQKVEFLVSFYNNEISEKSEIFDDQFSVERPDGSNFTLKIRSTKLEDSAMYFCASRGQGTEAFFGQGTRLTVV.

This chain links TRBV5-1 with TRBJ1-2; TRBD1 matches 8 bases. Germline V lookup: CDR1 SGHRS, CDR2 YFSETQ. The trim removed 2 bases at V and 0 bases at J, leaving 9 bases unmatched. The length of the CDR3 is 17 residues. The CDR3 loop reads CASSLGRGRDANYGYTF. As DNA, the CDR3 is TGCGCCAGCAGCTTAGGCAGGGGGCGAGATGCTAACTATGGCTACACCTTC.

The rearrangement joins TRBV6-4 to TRBJ2-1, with 11 bases aligning to TRBD2. The CDR3 has 15 amino acids. Germline V gene lookup returns CDR1 MRHNA and CDR2 SNTAGT. V gave up 6 bases and J gave up 6 bases; unmatched junction bases: 7. The DNA for the CDR3 is TGTGCCAGCAGCATAGCGGGGGGGCAGGGCAATGAGCAGTTCTTC. As protein: CASSIAGGQGNEQFF.

V and J are TRBV6-1 and TRBJ1-2; D remains unclear. The CDR3 has 14 residues. Germline V gene lookup returns CDR1 MNHNS and CDR2 SASEGT. V lost 7 bases, J lost 6 bases, and 18 bases lay in between. The CDR3 DNA reads as TGTGCCAGCAACCCCCCGGGTGTGATTAATGGCTACACCTTC. Translation gives CASNPPGVINGYTF.

The CDR3 region is CATLGLLNTEAFF. CDR3 bases: TGTGCCACTCTGGGTCTTTTGAACACTGAAGCTTTCTTT. This chain links TRBV10-3 with TRBJ1-1; D unresolved. V lost 10 bases and J 0 bases, leaving 12 bases between the germline ends. Germline CDR1 is ENHRY and CDR2 is SYGVKD. The CDR3 totals 13 residues.

This clonotype has more than one count but fewer than ten. This chain uses TRBV2 with TRBJ2-2; D is unresolved. This CDR3 region has 15 residues. Trimming took 0 bases from V and 2 from J, leaving 7 bases between them. CDR1 and CDR2 (germline): SNHLY, FYNNEI. CDR3 DNA sequence: TGTGCCAGCAGTGAAGCGGCTTTAAACACCGGGGAGCTGTTTTTT. It codes for CASSEAALNTGELFF.

This chain connects TRBV7-3 to TRBJ1-1; D is perhaps TRBD1 (5 bases). V lost 8 bases and J lost 2, with 15 bases in between. This CDR3 has 14 residues. Germline V gene sequence: CDR1 SGHTA, CDR2 FQGTGA. CDR3 DNA sequence: TGTGCCAGCGGCTCAACCGGGGGTAACACTGAAGCTTTCTTT. Protein sequence: CASGSTGGNTEAFF.

The V and J genes are TRBV12-3 or TRBV12-4 and TRBJ2-5, with D perhaps TRBD1 or TRBD2 (6 bases each). The CDR3 is 15 amino acids. Trimming removed 1 base from V and 5 bases from J, with 14 bases in between. CDR3 region: CASSLVGGAGETQYF. DNA for the CDR3: TGTGCCAGCAGTTTAGTGGGGGGCGCGGGGGAGACCCAGTACTTC.

This clonotype was counted a few times. The rearrangement joins TRBV6-5 to TRBJ2-5; possible D gene TRBD2, 5 bases. Germline lookup yields CDR1 MNHEY and CDR2 SVGAGI. With 2 bases removed from V and 10 bases from J, the gap between germline ends came to 17 bases. The length of the CDR3 is 14 residues. CDR3 coding DNA: TGTGCCAGCAGTTACCGGACTCGCCCTTGGGTCCAGTACTTC. Protein: CASSYRTRPWVQYF.

This clonotype was detected a few times. J is TRBJ1-2 and V is TRBV6-1, with no clear D. The germline CDR1 and CDR2 sequences are MNHNS and SASEGT. The length of the CDR3 is 10 residues. V was clipped by 5 bases and J by 5 bases, with 3 bases between them. CDR3 residues: CASSHYGYTF. CDR3 in DNA: TGTGCCAGCAGTCATTATGGCTACACCTTC.

This clonotype occurred a few times. The J gene is TRBJ1-5, the V gene TRBV4-1, with D unclear. The CDR3 consists of 16 residues. Deletions cut 2 bases from V and 2 bases from J, with 13 bases between. Germline loops: CDR1 MGHRA, CDR2 YSYEKL. The CDR3 protein is CASSQQPPLGNQPQHF. The DNA of the CDR3 is TGCGCCAGCAGCCAACAACCCCCCTTAGGCAATCAGCCCCAGCATTTT.

This clonotype turned up a few times. The V gene is TRBV19, the J gene TRBJ1-2; a possible D gene is TRBD1 (6 bases). Germline V lookup: CDR1 LNHDA, CDR2 SQIVND (reference sequence). V lost 3 bases and J lost 4, with 15 bases in between. The CDR3 contains 15 residues. The CDR3 nucleotides read TGTGCCAGTAGTATCGACCCAGGGGCCTCCTATGGCTACACCTTC. Its protein product is CASSIDPGASYGYTF. Variable domain in full (rest from reference TRBV19 and TRBJ1-2): DGGITQSPKYLFRKEGQNVTLSCEQNLNHDAMYWYRQDPGQGLRLIYYSQIVNDFQKGDIAEGYSVSREKKESFPLTVTSAQKNPTAFYLCASSIDPGASYGYTFGSGTRLTVV.

This clonotype occurred a few times. The chain employs TRBV29-1 and TRBJ1-3; TRBD1 is a possible D gene (5 bases). Germline-derived CDR1 and CDR2 are SQVTM and ANQGSEA. This CDR3 contains 14 residues. DNA for the CDR3: TGCATCCCTTACTGGGGGAGCTCTGGAAACACCATATATTTT. Its protein is CIPYWGSSGNTIYF.

The CDR3 bases are TGTGCCAGCAGCTTAGGCGGGGGGGAAAACACCGGGGAGCTGTTTTTT. Translated, it gives CASSLGGGENTGELFF. The gene calls are TRBV7-3 and TRBJ2-2; TRBD2 agrees at 9 bases. This CDR3 is 16 amino acids long. After removal of 2 bases from V and 2 bases from J, the junction contained 3 bases not matched to a gene. The germline gives CDR1 SGHTA, CDR2 FQGTGA.

This clonotype was recorded a few times. V usage is TRBV6-1 and J usage is TRBJ2-2; D gene unclear. Looked up from germline, CDR1 is MNHNS and CDR2 is SASEGT. V was shortened by 7 bases and J by 5 bases, with 14 bases between the two germline ends. The CDR3 has 14 residues. This CDR3 reads CASNTASGTGELFF. Here the CDR3 DNA reads TGTGCCAGCAATACGGCCTCCGGGACCGGGGAGCTGTTTTTT.

This clonotype was detected once. The junction departs from the called germline gene at one end, perhaps through a read error. The V gene is TRBV25-1, the J gene TRBJ1-2; tentatively, D is TRBD1 (5 bases). The CDR3 totals 17 residues. Germline lookup yields CDR1 MGHDK and CDR2 SYGVNS. Written as DNA, the CDR3 is TGTGCCAGAAGTGAGGGGCGGAGTGACGGTTCTAACTATGGCTACACCTTC. Amino acid sequence: CARSEGRSDGSNYGYTF.

This clonotype came up a few times. The V and J genes are TRBV6-1 and TRBJ1-6; D possibly corresponds to TRBD1 (5 bases). V dropped 6 bases and J dropped 5 bases, with 17 bases sitting between them. The CDR3 spans 16 residues. In germline, CDR1 is MNHNS, CDR2 SASEGT. CDR3 amino acids: CASRQAVQRNNSPLHF. The CDR3 DNA is TGTGCCAGCAGACAGGCGGTACAGCGGAATAATTCACCCCTCCACTTT.

This sequence joins TRBV5-1 and TRBJ2-6; 8 bases line up with TRBD1. Germline-derived CDR1 and CDR2 are SGHRS and YFSETQ. This CDR3 is 17 amino acids long. J gave up 3 bases and V 1 base, and 6 bases lay outside the gene matches. CDR3 sequence reads: CASSLMGRGRGANVLTF. The CDR3 coding sequence is TGCGCCAGCAGCTTGATGGGCAGGGGGCGTGGGGCCAACGTCCTGACTTTC.

The genes are TRBV7-8 and TRBJ2-3; D is perhaps TRBD1 (8 bases). The CDR3 consists of 16 residues. CDR1 and CDR2 from the germline V gene are SGHVS and FQNEAQ. V was pared by 5 bases and J by 6 bases, with 21 bases between. The CDR3 sequence is CASSQSSTGGGDTQYF. CDR3 nucleotides: TGTGCCAGCAGCCAATCGTCAACAGGGGGAGGGGATACGCAGTATTTT.